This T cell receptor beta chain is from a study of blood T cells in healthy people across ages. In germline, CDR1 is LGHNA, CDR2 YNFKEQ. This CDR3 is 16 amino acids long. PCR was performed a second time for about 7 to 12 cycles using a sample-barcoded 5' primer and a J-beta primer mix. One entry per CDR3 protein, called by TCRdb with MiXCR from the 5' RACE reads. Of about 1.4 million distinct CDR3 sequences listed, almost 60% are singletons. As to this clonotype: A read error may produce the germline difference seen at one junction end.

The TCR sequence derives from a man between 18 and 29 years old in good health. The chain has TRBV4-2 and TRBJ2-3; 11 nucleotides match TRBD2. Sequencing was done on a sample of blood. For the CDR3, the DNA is TGTGTCAGCAGCCAAGCGGTTGCGACTAGCGGGGAGACGCAGTATTTT. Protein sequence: CVSSQAVATSGETQYF.